This T cell receptor beta chain was observed in a study of CD8 T cell repertoires and HIV-1 epitope variants. Study findings and constraints: This assay reports beta chains of antigen-expanded cells, not T cell function. Roughly 5 clonotypes recognized Nef KF9, one HW9, none TAALDMSHF.

Unmatched junction bases numbered 9, after V lost 3 bases and J lost 7 bases. CDR3 size: 15 residues. CDR1 and CDR2 from the germline V gene are SGHRS and YFSETQ. Sequencing of TCR beta CDR3 used immunoSEQ survey depth. Repertoires were generated with immunoSEQ multiplex PCR, while TCRdb's copy carries only in-frame clones and drops some. The top ten clones hold 40% to 55% of a sample with around 5,700 clones, 60% to 75% of them seen once. Details on this clone: Its antigen is unknown.

The chain combines TRBV5-1 with TRBJ2-7; TRBD1 matches 11 bases. This sequence originates from a male donor with HIV. The sample comprised cultured CD8+ T cells derived from PBMCs. The CDR3, as DNA: TGCGCCAGCAGCTACGGGACAGGGGGAAGGGTGGAGCAGTACTTC. As protein: CASSYGTGGRVEQYF.